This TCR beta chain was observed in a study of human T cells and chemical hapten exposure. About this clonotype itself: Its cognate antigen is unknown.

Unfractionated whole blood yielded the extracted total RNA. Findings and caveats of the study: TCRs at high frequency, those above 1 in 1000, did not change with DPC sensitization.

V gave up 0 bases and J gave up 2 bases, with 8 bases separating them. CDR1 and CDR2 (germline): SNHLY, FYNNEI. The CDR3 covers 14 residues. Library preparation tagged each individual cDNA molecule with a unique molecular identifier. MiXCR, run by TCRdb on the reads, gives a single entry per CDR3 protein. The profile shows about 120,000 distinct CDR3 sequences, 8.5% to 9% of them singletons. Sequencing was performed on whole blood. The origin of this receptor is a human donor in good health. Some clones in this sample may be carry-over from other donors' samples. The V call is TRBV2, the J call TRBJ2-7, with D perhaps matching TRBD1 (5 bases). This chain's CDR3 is CASSEARVPYEQYF. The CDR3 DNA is TGTGCCAGCAGTGAAGCCAGGGTACCCTACGAGCAGTACTTC.